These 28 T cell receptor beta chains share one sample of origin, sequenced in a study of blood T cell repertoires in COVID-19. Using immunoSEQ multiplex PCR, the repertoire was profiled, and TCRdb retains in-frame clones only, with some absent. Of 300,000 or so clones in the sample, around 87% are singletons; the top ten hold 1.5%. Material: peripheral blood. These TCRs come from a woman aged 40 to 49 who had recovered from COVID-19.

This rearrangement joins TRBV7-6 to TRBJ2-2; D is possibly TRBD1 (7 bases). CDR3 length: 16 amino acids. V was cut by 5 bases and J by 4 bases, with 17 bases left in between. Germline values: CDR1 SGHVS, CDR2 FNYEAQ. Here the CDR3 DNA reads TGTGCCAGCAGCCTCCGGTACAGGGGAGGCACCGGGGAGCTGTTTTTT. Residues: CASSLRYRGGTGELFF.

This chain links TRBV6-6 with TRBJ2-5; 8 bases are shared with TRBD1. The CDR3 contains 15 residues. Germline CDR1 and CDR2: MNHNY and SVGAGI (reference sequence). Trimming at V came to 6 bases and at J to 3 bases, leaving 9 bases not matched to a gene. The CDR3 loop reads CASRPTDRDKETQYF. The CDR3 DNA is TGTGCCAGCAGACCCACGGACAGGGATAAAGAGACCCAGTACTTC.

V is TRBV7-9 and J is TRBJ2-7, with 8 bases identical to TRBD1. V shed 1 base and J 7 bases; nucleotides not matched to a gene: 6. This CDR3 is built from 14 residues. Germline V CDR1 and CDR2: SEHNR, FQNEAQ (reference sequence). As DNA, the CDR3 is TGTGCCAGCAGCTTAGATCAGGGGGCGTTAGAGCAGTACTTC. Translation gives CASSLDQGALEQYF.

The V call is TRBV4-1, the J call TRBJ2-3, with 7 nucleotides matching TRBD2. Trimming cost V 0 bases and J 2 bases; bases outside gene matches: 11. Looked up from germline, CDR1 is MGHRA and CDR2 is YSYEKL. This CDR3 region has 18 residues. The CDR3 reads CASSQDGARGSDTDTQYF. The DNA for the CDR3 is TGCGCCAGCAGCCAAGATGGAGCGCGGGGGAGCGACACAGATACGCAGTATTTT.

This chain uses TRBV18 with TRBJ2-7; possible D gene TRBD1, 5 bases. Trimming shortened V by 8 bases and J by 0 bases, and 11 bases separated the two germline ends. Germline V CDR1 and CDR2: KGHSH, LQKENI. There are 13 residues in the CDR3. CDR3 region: CASGHPDSYEQYF. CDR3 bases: TGTGCCAGCGGACACCCAGACTCCTACGAGCAGTACTTC.

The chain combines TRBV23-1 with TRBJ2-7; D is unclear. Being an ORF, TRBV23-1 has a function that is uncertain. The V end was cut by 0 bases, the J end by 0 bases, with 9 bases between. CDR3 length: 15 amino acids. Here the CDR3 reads CASSQSRNPSYEQYF. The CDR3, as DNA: TGCGCCAGCAGTCAATCCAGAAACCCCTCCTACGAGCAGTACTTC.

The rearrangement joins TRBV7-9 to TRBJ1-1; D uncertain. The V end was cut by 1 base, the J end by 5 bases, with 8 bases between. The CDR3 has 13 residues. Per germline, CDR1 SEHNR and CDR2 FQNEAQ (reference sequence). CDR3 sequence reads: CASSLGRRTEAFF. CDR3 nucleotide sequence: TGTGCCAGCAGCTTAGGGCGGAGAACTGAAGCTTTCTTT. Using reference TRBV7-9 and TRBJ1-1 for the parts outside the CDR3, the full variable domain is DTGVSQNPRHKITKRGQNVTFRCDPISEHNRLYWYRQTLGQGPEFLTYFQNEAQLEKSRLLSDRFSAERPKGSFSTLEIQRTEQGDSAMYLCASSLGRRTEAFFGQGTRLTVV.

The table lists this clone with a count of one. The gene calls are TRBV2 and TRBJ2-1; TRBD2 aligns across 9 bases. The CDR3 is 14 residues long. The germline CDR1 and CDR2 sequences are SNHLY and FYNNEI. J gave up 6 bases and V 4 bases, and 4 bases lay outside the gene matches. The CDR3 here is CASSARLAVNEQFF. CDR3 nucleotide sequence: TGTGCCAGCAGTGCCCGACTAGCGGTCAATGAGCAGTTCTTC. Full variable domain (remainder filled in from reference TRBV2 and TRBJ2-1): EPEVTQTPSHQVTQMGQEVILRCVPISNHLYFYWYRQILGQKVEFLVSFYNNEISEKSEIFDDQFSVERPDGSNFTLKIRSTKLEDSAMYFCASSARLAVNEQFFGPGTRLTVL.

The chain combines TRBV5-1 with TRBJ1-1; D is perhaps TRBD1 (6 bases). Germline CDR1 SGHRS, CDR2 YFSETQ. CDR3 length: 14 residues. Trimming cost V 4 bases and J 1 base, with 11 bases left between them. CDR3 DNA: TGCGCCAGCAGCCCGGACAGAGCGAACACTGAAGCTTTCTTT. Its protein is CASSPDRANTEAFF.

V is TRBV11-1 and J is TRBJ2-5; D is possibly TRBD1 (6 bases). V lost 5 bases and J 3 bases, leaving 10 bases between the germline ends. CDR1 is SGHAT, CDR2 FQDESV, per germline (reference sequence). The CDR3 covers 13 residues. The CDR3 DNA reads TGTGCCAGCAGCCTGGACAGTGAAGAGACCCAGTACTTC. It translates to CASSLDSEETQYF.

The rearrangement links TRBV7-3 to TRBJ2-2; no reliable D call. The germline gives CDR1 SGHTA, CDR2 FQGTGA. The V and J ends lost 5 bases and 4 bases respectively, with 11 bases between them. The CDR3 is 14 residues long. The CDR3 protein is CASSPSRITGELFF. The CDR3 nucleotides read TGTGCCAGCAGCCCATCGAGGATCACCGGGGAGCTGTTTTTT. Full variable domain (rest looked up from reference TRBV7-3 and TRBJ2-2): GAGVSQTPSNKVTEKGKYVELRCDPISGHTALYWYRQSLGQGPEFLIYFQGTGAADDSGLPNDRFFAVRPEGSVSTLKIQRTERGDSAVYLCASSPSRITGELFFGEGSRLTVL.

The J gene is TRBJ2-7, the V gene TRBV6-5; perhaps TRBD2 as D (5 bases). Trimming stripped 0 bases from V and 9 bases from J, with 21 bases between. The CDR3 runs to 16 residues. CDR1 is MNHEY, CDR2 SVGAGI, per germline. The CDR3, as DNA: TGTGCCAGCAGTTACTCGACCAGAGGGCTGCCCCTGGGGCAGTACTTC. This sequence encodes CASSYSTRGLPLGQYF.

The CDR3 DNA is TGTGCCAGCAGCAAAGCGCGAAAGGACAGGGGGCGAGGCTATGGCTACACCTTC. Encoded protein: CASSKARKDRGRGYGYTF. The chain joins TRBV21-1 to TRBJ1-2; the table's D gene call, TRBD1, was not cross checked with the DNA. TRBV21-1 is deemed a pseudogene. The CDR3 runs 18 residues.

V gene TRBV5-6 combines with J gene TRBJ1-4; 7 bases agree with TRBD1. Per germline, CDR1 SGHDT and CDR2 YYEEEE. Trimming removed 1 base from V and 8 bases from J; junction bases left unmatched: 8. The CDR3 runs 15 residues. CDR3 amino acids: CASSLLPGGDEKLFF. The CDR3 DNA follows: TGTGCCAGCAGCTTGCTTCCAGGGGGAGACGAAAAACTGTTTTTT. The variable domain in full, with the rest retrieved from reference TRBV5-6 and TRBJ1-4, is DAGVTQSPTHLIKTRGQQVTLRCSPKSGHDTVSWYQQALGQGPQFIFQYYEEEERQRGNFPDRFSGHQFPNYSSELNVNALLLGDSALYLCASSLLPGGDEKLFFGSGTQLSVL.

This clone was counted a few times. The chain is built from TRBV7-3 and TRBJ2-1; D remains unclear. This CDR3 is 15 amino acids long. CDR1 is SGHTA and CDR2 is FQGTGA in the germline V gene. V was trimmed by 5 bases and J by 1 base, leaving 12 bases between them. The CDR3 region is CASSPQHGSYNEQFF. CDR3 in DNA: TGTGCCAGCAGCCCCCAACACGGGTCCTACAATGAGCAGTTCTTC.

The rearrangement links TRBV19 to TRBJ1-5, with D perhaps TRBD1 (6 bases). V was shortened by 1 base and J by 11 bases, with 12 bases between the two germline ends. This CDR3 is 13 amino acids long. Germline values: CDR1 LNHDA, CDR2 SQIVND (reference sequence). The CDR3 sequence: CASSIAGGGAQHF. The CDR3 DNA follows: TGTGCCAGTAGTATAGCCGGAGGGGGGGCCCAGCATTTT.

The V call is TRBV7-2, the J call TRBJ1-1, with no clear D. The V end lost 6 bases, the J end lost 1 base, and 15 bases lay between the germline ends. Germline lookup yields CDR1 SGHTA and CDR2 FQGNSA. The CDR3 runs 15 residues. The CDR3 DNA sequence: TGTGCCAGCAGTTCAGAGATTGCGGGGAACACTGAAGCTTTCTTT. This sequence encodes CASSSEIAGNTEAFF.

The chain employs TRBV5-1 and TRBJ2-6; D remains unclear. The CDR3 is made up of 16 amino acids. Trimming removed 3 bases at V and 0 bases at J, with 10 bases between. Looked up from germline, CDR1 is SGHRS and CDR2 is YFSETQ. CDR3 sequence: CASSSRITSGANVLTF. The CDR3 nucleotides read TGCGCCAGCAGCTCGAGGATTACCTCTGGGGCCAACGTCCTGACTTTC.

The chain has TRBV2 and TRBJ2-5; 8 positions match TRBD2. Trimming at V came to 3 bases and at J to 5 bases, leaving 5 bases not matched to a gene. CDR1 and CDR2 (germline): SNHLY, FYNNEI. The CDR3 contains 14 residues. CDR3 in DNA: TGTGCCAGCAGTGACGGGGGGGCCCGGGAGACCCAGTACTTC. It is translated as CASSDGGARETQYF.

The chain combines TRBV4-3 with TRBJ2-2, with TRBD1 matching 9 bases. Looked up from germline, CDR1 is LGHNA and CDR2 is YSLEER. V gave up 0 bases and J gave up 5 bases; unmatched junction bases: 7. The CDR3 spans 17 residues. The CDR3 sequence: CASSQEWTGVWTGELFF. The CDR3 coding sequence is TGCGCCAGCAGCCAAGAGTGGACAGGGGTTTGGACCGGGGAGCTGTTTTTT.

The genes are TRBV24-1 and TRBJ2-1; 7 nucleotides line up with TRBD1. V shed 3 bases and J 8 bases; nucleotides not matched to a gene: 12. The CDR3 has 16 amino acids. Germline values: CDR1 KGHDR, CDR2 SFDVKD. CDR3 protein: CATSDPTGTVPHEQFF. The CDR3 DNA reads TGTGCCACCAGTGATCCCACCGGGACAGTACCCCATGAGCAGTTCTTC.

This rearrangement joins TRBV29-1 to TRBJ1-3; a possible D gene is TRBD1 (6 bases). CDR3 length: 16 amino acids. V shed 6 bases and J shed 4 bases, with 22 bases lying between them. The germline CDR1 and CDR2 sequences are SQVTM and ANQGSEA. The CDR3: CSVPEGQGNSGNTIYF. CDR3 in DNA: TGCAGCGTCCCCGAGGGGCAGGGGAATTCAGGAAACACCATATATTTT.

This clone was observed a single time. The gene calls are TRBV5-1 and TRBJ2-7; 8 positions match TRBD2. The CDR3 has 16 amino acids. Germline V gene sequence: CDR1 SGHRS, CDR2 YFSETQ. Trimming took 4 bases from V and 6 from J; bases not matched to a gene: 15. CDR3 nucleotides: TGCGCCAGCAGCGTTGGCGGGGGGAAGCTCGGCGTCGAGCAGTACTTC. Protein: CASSVGGGKLGVEQYF.

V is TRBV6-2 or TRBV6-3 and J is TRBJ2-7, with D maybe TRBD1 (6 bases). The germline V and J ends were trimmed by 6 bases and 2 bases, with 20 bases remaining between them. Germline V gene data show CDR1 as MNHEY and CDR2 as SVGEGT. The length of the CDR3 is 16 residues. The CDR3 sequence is CASSNPQGILTYEQYF. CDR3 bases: TGTGCCAGCAGCAACCCCCAGGGGATCTTGACCTACGAGCAGTACTTC.

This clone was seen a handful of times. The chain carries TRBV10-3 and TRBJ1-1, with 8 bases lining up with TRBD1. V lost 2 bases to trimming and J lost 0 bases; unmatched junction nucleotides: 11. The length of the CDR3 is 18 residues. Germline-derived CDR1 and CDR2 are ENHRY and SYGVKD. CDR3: CAISETRQGRAMNTEAFF. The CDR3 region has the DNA TGTGCCATCAGTGAGACCAGACAGGGGAGGGCTATGAACACTGAAGCTTTCTTT.

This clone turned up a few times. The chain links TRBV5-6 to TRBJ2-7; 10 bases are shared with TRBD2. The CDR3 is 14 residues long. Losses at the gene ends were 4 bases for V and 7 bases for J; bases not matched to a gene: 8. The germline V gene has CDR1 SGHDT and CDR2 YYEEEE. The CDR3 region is CASSAPSGGGEQYF. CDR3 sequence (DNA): TGTGCCAGCAGCGCGCCTAGCGGGGGCGGGGAGCAGTACTTC.

CDR3 region: CASSPWVASRGTDTQYF. In DNA, the CDR3 is TGTGCCAGCAGCCCATGGGTGGCAAGCCGGGGCACAGATACGCAGTATTTT. The genes are TRBV3-1 (or the pseudogene TRBV3-2) and TRBJ2-3; D gene unclear. This CDR3 contains 17 residues. V lost 4 bases, J lost 1 base, and 18 bases lay in between. Germline CDR1 LGHDT, CDR2 YNNKEL (reference sequence).

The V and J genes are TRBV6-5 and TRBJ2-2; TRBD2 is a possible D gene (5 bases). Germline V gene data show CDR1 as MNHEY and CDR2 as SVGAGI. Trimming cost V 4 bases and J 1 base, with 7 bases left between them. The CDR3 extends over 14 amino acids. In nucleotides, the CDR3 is TGTGCCAGCAGTTGGACTGGGAACACCGGGGAGCTGTTTTTT. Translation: CASSWTGNTGELFF.